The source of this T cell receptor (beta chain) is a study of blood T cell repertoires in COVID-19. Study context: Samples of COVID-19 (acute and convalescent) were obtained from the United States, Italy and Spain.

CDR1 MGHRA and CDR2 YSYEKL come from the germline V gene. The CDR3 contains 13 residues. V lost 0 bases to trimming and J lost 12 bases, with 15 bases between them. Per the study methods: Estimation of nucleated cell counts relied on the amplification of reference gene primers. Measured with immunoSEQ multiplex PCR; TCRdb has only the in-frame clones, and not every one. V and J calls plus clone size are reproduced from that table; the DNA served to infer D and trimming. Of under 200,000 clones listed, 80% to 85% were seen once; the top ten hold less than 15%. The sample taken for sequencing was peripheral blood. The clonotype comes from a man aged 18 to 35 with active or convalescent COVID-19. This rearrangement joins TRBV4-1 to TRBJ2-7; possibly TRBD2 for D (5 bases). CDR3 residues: CASSQEVGEPVYF. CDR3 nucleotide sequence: TGCGCCAGCAGCCAAGAGGTCGGGGAACCGGTGTACTTC.